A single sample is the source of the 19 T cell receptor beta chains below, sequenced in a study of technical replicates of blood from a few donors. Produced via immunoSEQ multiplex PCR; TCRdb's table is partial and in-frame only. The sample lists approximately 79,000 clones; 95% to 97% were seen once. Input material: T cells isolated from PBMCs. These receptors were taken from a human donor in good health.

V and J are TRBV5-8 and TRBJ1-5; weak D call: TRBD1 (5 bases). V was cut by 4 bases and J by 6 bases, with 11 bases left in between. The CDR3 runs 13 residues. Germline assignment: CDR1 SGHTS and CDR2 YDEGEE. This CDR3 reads CASSGTFGQPQHF. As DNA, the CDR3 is TGTGCCAGCAGCGGGACTTTTGGTCAGCCCCAGCATTTT.

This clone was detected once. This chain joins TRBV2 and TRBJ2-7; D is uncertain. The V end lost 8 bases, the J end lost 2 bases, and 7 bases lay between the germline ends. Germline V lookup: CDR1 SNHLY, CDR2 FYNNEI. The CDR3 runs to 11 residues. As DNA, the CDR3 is TGTGCCAGCCGAGTAACCTACGAGCAGTACTTC. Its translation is CASRVTYEQYF.

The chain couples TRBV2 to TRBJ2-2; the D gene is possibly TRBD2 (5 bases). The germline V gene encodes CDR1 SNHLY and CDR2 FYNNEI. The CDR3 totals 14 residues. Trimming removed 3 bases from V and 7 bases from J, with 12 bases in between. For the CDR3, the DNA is TGTGCCAGCAGTGATTTAAGCGGTAGCGGGGAGCTGTTTTTT. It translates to CASSDLSGSGELFF.

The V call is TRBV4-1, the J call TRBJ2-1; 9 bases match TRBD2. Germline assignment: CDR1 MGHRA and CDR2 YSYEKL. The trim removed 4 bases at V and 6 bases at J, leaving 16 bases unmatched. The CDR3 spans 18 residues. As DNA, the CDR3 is TGCGCCAGCAGCCCTAAAGATTCCAGCGGGAGGTCGGGCAATGAGCAGTTCTTC. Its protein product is CASSPKDSSGRSGNEQFF.

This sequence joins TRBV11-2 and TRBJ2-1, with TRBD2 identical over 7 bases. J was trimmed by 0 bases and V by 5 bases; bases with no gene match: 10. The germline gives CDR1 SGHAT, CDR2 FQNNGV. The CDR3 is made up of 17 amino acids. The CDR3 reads CASSPRLALSSYNEQFF. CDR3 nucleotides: TGTGCCAGCAGCCCTCGACTAGCCTTGAGCTCCTACAATGAGCAGTTCTTC.

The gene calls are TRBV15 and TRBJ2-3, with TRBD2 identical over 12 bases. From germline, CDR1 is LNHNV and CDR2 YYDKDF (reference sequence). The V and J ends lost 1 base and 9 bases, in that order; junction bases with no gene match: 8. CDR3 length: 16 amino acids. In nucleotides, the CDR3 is TGTGCCACCAGCAGAGGTCCTAGCGGGGGGGCGACGACGCAGTATTTT. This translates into CATSRGPSGGATTQYF.

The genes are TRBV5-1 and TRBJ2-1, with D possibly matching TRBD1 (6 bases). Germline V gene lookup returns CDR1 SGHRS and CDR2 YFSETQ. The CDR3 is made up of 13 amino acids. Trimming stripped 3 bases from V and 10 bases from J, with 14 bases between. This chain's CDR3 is CASSSLGAQEQFF. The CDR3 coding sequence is TGCGCCAGCAGCTCCTTGGGGGCCCAGGAGCAGTTCTTC. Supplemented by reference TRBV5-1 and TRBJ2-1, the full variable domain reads KAGVTQTPRYLIKTRGQQVTLSCSPISGHRSVSWYQQTPGQGLQFLFEYFSETQRNKGNFPGRFSGRQFSNSRSEMNVSTLELGDSALYLCASSSLGAQEQFFGPGTRLTVL.

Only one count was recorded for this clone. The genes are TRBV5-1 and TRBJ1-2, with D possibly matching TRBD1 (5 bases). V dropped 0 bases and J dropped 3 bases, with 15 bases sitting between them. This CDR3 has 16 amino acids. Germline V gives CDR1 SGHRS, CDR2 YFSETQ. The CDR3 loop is CASSLVGRGIDYGYTF. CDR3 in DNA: TGCGCCAGCAGCTTGGTGGGTCGGGGGATTGACTATGGCTACACCTTC.

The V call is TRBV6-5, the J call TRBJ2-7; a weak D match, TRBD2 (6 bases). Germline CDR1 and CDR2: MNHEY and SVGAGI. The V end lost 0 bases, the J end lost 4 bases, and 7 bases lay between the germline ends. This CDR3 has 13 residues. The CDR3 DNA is TGTGCCAGCAGTTACTCGGCGGGGTACGAGCAGTACTTC. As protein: CASSYSAGYEQYF.

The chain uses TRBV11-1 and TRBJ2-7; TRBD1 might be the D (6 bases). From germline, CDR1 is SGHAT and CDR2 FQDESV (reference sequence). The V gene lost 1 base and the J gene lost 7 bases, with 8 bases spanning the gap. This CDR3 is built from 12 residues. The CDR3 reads CASSLDREEQYF. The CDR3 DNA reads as TGTGCCAGCAGCTTAGACAGGGAAGAGCAGTACTTC.

The CDR3 sequence: CASSLIPRTTTLVTGMNTEAFF. DNA of the CDR3: TGCGCCAGCAGCTTAATACCTCGCACCACCACCCTGGTAACAGGGATGAACACTGAAGCTTTCTTT. The V call is TRBV5-1, the J call TRBJ1-1; TRBD1 might be the D (6 bases). This CDR3 spans 22 amino acids. Germline V gives CDR1 SGHRS, CDR2 YFSETQ. Trimming pared 2 bases from V and 0 bases from J, leaving 32 bases between.

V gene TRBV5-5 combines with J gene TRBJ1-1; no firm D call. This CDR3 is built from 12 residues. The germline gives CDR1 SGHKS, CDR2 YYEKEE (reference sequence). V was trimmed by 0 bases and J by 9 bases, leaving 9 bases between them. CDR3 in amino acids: CASSLDERKAFF. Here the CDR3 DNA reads TGTGCCAGCAGCTTGGACGAGAGGAAAGCTTTCTTT.

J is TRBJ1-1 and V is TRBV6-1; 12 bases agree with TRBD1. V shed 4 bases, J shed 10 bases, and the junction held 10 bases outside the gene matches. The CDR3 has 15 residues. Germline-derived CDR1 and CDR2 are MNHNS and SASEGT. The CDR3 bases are TGTGCCAGCAGTGTTATGGGGACAGGGGGCTCTAGAGCTTTCTTT. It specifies CASSVMGTGGSRAFF.

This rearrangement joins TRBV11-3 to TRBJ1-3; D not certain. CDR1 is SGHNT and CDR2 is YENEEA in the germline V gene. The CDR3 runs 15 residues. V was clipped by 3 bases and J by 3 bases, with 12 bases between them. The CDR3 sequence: CASSFSLLRGNTIYF. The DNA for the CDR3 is TGTGCCAGCAGCTTCTCTCTTCTACGTGGAAACACCATATATTTT.

The CDR3 DNA sequence: TGTGCCAGCAGCCCCCACCCTAGTCGGCGGGAGTACAATGAGCAGTTCTTC. It encodes CASSPHPSRREYNEQFF. The rearrangement links TRBV7-9 to TRBJ2-1; the match to TRBD2 covers 7 bases. V lost 5 bases, J lost 4 bases, and 14 bases stayed unmatched. This CDR3 region has 17 residues. Per the germline V gene, CDR1 is SEHNR and CDR2 is FQNEAQ (reference sequence).

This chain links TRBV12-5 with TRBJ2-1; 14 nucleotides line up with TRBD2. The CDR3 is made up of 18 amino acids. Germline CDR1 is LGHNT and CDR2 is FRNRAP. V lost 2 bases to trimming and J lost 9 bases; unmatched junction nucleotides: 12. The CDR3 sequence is CASGLTTRGTSGGGEQFF. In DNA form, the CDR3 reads TGTGCTAGTGGTTTGACTACCCGGGGGACTAGCGGGGGTGGTGAGCAGTTCTTC.

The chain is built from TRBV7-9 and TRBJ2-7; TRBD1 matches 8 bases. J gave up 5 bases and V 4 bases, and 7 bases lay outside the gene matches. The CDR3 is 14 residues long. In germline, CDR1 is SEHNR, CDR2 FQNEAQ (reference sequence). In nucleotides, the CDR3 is TGTGCCAGCAGCTCCGGGACAGGTAACAACGAGCAGTACTTC. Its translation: CASSSGTGNNEQYF.

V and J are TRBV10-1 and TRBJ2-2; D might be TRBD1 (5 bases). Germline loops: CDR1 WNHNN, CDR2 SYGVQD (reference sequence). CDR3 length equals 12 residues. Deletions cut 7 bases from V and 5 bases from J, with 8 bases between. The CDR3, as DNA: TGCGCCAGCAATCAGGGTACCGGGGAGCTGTTTTTT. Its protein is CASNQGTGELFF.

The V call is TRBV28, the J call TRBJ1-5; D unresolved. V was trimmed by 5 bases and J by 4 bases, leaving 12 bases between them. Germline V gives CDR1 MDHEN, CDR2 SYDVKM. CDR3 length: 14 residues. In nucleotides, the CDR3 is TGTGCCAGCAGTGCCGCGATCCCGAATCAGCCCCAGCATTTT. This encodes CASSAAIPNQPQHF.